This entry lists 13 T cell receptor beta chains sequenced from one sample in a study of T cells in Graves' hyperthyroidism and ophthalmopathy. TCR beta CDR3 sequences were amplified from RNA transcripts. In the first-round RT-PCR of the TCR CDR3, the HTBI primer set was used. MiXCR, applied by TCRdb to the multiplex PCR reads, yields one record per CDR3 protein. The data hold 300,000 to 450,000 distinct CDR3 sequences, with under 15% observed a single time. Sequencing was done on a sample of blood. The receptors were sampled from a woman in her twenties or thirties with Graves' hyperthyroidism.

At least ten counts were recorded for this clonotype. The DNA for the CDR3 is TGTGCCAGCAGCGACACAGGGGGCGGCCCTGAAGCTTTCTTT. It encodes CASSDTGGGPEAFF. This rearrangement joins TRBV6-1 to TRBJ1-1; 9 bases align to TRBD1. The ends lost 6 bases at V and 6 bases at J; junction bases unmatched: 8. Germline values: CDR1 MNHNS, CDR2 SASEGT. This CDR3 is 14 amino acids long.

This clonotype showed up many times. V gene TRBV11-2 combines with J gene TRBJ2-5; a weak D match, TRBD1 (6 bases). Deletions cut 6 bases from V and 2 bases from J, with 16 bases between. The V gene's germline CDR1 is SGHAT and CDR2 FQNNGV. This CDR3 has 15 amino acids. The CDR3 region has the DNA TGTGCCAGCAGTCTCGGACAGAGAGTACAAGAGACCCAGTACTTC. This gives the protein CASSLGQRVQETQYF.

Ten or more counts support this clonotype. The V and J genes are TRBV24-1 and TRBJ1-5; no clear D gene. Germline values: CDR1 KGHDR, CDR2 SFDVKD. The CDR3 is 12 amino acids. V shed 3 bases and J shed 9 bases, with 8 bases lying between them. The CDR3 DNA follows: TGTGCCACCAGTGATGGGGTATCGCCCCAGCATTTT. Its protein product is CATSDGVSPQHF.

This clonotype was counted many times. V and J are TRBV12-3 or TRBV12-4 and TRBJ2-7, with 9 bases matching TRBD1. The junction had 13 bases not matched to a gene; V was cut back by 1 base and J by 3 bases. There are 18 residues in the CDR3. In DNA, the CDR3 is TGTGCCAGCAGTTTAGGCCTGGCTTCGCGGGACAGGGTCTACGAGCAGTACTTC. Translating it yields CASSLGLASRDRVYEQYF.

In this sample, this clonotype turned up many times. This sequence joins TRBV20-1 and TRBJ1-1, with D tentatively TRBD1 (5 bases). Trimming took off 2 bases at V and 0 bases at J, with 10 bases between the two ends. CDR1 is DFQATT and CDR2 is SNEGSKA in the germline V gene (reference sequence). The CDR3 covers 14 residues. This chain's CDR3 is CSARRDSMNTEAFF. The CDR3 nucleotides read TGCAGTGCTAGACGTGACAGTATGAACACTGAAGCTTTCTTT.

This clonotype was recorded many times. This chain joins TRBV6-1 and TRBJ1-1; weak D call: TRBD1 (5 bases). Trimming took off 5 bases at V and 4 bases at J, with 11 bases between the two ends. Germline V gene data show CDR1 as MNHNS and CDR2 as SASEGT. There are 13 residues in the CDR3. CDR3 DNA sequence: TGTGCCAGCAGTCACGACAGAACCACTGAAGCTTTCTTT. Translation gives CASSHDRTTEAFF.

V and J are TRBV4-2 and TRBJ1-6; tentative D call: TRBD1 (5 bases). The CDR3 is made up of 19 amino acids. The germline V gene has CDR1 LGHNA and CDR2 YNFKEQ. V lost 0 bases and J 2 bases, leaving 17 bases between the germline ends. CDR3 in amino acids: CASSQDSPPRDAYNSPLHF. The CDR3 DNA reads as TGTGCCAGCAGCCAAGATAGCCCCCCCCGGGACGCCTATAATTCACCCCTCCACTTT.

This clonotype was detected ten times or more. This chain connects TRBV6-1 to TRBJ1-4; the match to TRBD1 covers 9 bases. Germline lookup yields CDR1 MNHNS and CDR2 SASEGT. The CDR3 totals 14 residues. V shed 6 bases and J 7 bases; nucleotides not matched to a gene: 6. The CDR3 DNA follows: TGTGCCAGCAGAGACCGACAGGGGGGTGAAAAACTGTTTTTT. The encoded protein is CASRDRQGGEKLFF.

Many counts were recorded for this clonotype. The V gene is TRBV7-2, the J gene TRBJ2-5; TRBD2 matches at 9 bases. The junction had 6 bases not matched to a gene; V was cut back by 0 bases and J by 1 base. CDR3 length: 17 residues. Germline-derived CDR1 and CDR2 are SGHTA and FQGNSA. CDR3 protein: CASSLAHLSGSQETQYF. CDR3 bases: TGTGCCAGCAGCTTAGCGCATCTTAGCGGGAGCCAAGAGACCCAGTACTTC.

In its sample, this clonotype was seen a few times. This chain uses TRBV10-3 with TRBJ2-7, with 8 nucleotides matching TRBD2. The CDR3 runs to 17 residues. Germline lookup yields CDR1 ENHRY and CDR2 SYGVKD. The trim removed 4 bases at V and 4 bases at J, leaving 15 bases unmatched. The CDR3 DNA reads TGTGCCATCAGTGGGGGGAGCGGGAGTATCAGTGGGTACGAGCAGTACTTC. This gives the protein CAISGGSGSISGYEQYF.

J is TRBJ2-3 and V is TRBV9; D unresolved. Germline V lookup: CDR1 SGDLS, CDR2 YYNGEE. The CDR3 is made up of 13 amino acids. V shed 0 bases and J shed 10 bases, with 12 bases lying between them. In DNA form, the CDR3 reads TGTGCCAGCAGCGTAGAATCCGGTCCATCGCAGTATTTT. It specifies CASSVESGPSQYF. Combining the CDR3 with reference TRBV9 and TRBJ2-3 gives the whole variable domain DSGVTQTPKHLITATGQRVTLRCSPRSGDLSVYWYQQSLDQGLQFLIQYYNGEERAKGNILERFSAQQFPDLHSELNLSSLELGDSALYFCASSVESGPSQYFGPGTRLTVL.

The chain links TRBV3-1 to TRBJ2-3; 10 bases are shared with TRBD2. The ends lost 0 bases at V and 0 bases at J; junction bases unmatched: 12. Germline V lookup: CDR1 LGHDT, CDR2 YNNKEL (reference sequence). The CDR3 totals 20 residues. CDR3 protein: CASSQDGLIAGGTSTDTQYF. In DNA, the CDR3 is TGTGCCAGCAGCCAAGATGGTCTAATAGCGGGGGGTACTAGCACAGATACGCAGTATTTT.

This clonotype showed up just a few times. This sequence joins TRBV5-1 and TRBJ2-1, with 7 nucleotides matching TRBD2. The CDR3 length is 15 residues. CDR1 and CDR2 from the germline V gene are SGHRS and YFSETQ. Trimming removed 4 bases from V and 5 bases from J; junction bases left unmatched: 9. CDR3 in amino acids: CASSPVGGGDNEQFF. CDR3 sequence (DNA): TGCGCCAGCAGCCCTGTGGGCGGGGGTGACAATGAGCAGTTCTTC. Full variable domain (rest looked up from reference TRBV5-1 and TRBJ2-1): KAGVTQTPRYLIKTRGQQVTLSCSPISGHRSVSWYQQTPGQGLQFLFEYFSETQRNKGNFPGRFSGRQFSNSRSEMNVSTLELGDSALYLCASSPVGGGDNEQFFGPGTRLTVL.